Listed here are 14 T cell receptor beta chains from one sample, sequenced in a study of regulatory T cells in long-lasting Graves disease (dated by TCRdb to the early 2020s). Library prep was done by multiplex PCR. Reads for this sample came from an Illumina HiSeq 4000. To build TCR beta libraries, CDR3 regions were amplified by Arm-PCR using iRepertoire HTBI primers. TCRdb applied fastp at Q25 and MiXCR to the public reads, then kept only in-frame beta chains. Each entry is one CDR3 protein sequence, shown with its most common DNA and genes. In this sample the table shows about 460,000 distinct CDR3 sequences, 12% to 15% of which occur a single time. Around a sixth of the sample goes to the ten largest clones. The time point label of this sample denotes: newly diagnosed GD, antithyroid drugs for less than 3 months. For both TCR sequencing and RNA sequencing, RNA was extracted from PBMCs in TRIzol.

The same sample was also used in a study of T cells in Graves' hyperthyroidism and ophthalmopathy.

The specimen was peripheral blood mononuclear cells (PBMCs), collected at new diagnosis, from a patient treated with antithyroid drugs. These receptors all come from a woman between 50 and 59 years old with Graves disease. Donor details come from another sample of the same person, matched by shared clones.

In this sample, this clonotype turned up many times. The chain links TRBV11-2 to TRBJ2-5; 7 nucleotides line up with TRBD1. The junction had 7 bases not matched to a gene; V was cut back by 2 bases and J by 4 bases. CDR1 and CDR2 (germline): SGHAT, FQNNGV. This CDR3 has 15 amino acids. CDR3: CASSLNVGQTETQYF. The CDR3, as DNA: TGTGCCAGCAGCTTAAACGTGGGACAGACAGAGACCCAGTACTTC. Looking up the rest from reference TRBV11-2 and TRBJ2-5 gives the full variable domain: EAGVAQSPRYKIIEKRQSVAFWCNPISGHATLYWYQQILGQGPKLLIQFQNNGVVDDSQLPKDRFSAERLKGVDSTLKIQPAKLEDSAVYLCASSLNVGQTETQYFGPGTRLLVL.

This clonotype was seen only a few times. V usage is TRBV10-1 and J usage is TRBJ2-7; either TRBD1 or TRBD2 may fit D (5 bases each). Germline CDR1 reads WNHNN; CDR2 reads SYGVQD (reference sequence). This CDR3 comprises 14 residues. V dropped 4 bases and J dropped 2 bases, with 12 bases sitting between them. CDR3 nucleotides: TGCGCCAGCAGTGGGGGCAGAGGGACCTACGAGCAGTACTTC. Translated, it gives CASSGGRGTYEQYF.

The chain carries TRBV5-1 and TRBJ2-5, with D perhaps being TRBD1 or TRBD2 (5 bases each). There are 16 residues in the CDR3. The V end lost 4 bases, the J end lost 0 bases, and 16 bases lay between the germline ends. CDR1 and CDR2 (germline): SGHRS, YFSETQ. The CDR3, as DNA: TGCGCCAGCAGCGCCGGGGCCGTAGGCAACCAAGAGACCCAGTACTTC. Residues: CASSAGAVGNQETQYF.

This clonotype was seen more than once but under ten times. The CDR3 nucleotides read TGTGCCACCAGCAGGTCCCGTGGGAAGAAAAACATTCAGTACTTC. Protein sequence: CATSRSRGKKNIQYF. The V call is TRBV15, the J call TRBJ2-4; no firm D call. Germline V gene data show CDR1 as LNHNV and CDR2 as YYDKDF (reference sequence). The CDR3 length is 15 residues. Trimming shortened V by 3 bases and J by 4 bases, and 13 bases separated the two germline ends. Drawing the rest from reference TRBV15 and TRBJ2-4, the complete variable domain is DAMVIQNPRYQVTQFGKPVTLSCSQTLNHNVMYWYQQKSSQAPKLLFHYYDKDFNNEADTPDNFQSRRPNTSFCFLDIRSPGLGDTAMYLCATSRSRGKKNIQYFGAGTRLSVL.

The chain uses TRBV6-1 and TRBJ2-7; TRBD2 aligns across 10 bases. CDR3 length: 14 residues. V was clipped by 5 bases and J by 4 bases; unmatched bases: 5. Looked up from germline, CDR1 is MNHNS and CDR2 is SASEGT. The CDR3 loop reads CASSPEREGYEQYF. The CDR3 nucleotides read TGTGCCAGCAGTCCAGAGCGGGAGGGTTACGAGCAGTACTTC.

The CDR3 DNA is TGTGCCAGCAGTGATTCCTCAGGGCAGAGCAATCAGCCCCAGCATTTT. It codes for CASSDSSGQSNQPQHF. The rearrangement joins TRBV25-1 to TRBJ1-5, with a weak D call TRBD1 (5 bases). Germline CDR1 reads MGHDK; CDR2 reads SYGVNS. The CDR3 has 16 amino acids. V lost 3 bases, J lost 1 base, and 13 bases lay in between.

In its sample, this clonotype was seen a few times. The chain uses TRBV3-1 and TRBJ1-4; the D is unclear. The germline V and J ends were trimmed by 5 bases and 7 bases, with 11 bases remaining between them. Per germline, CDR1 LGHDT and CDR2 YNNKEL (reference sequence). CDR3 size: 13 residues. CDR3 bases: TGTGCCAGCAGCAGGGCCCTCCTTGAAAAACTGTTTTTT. Translated: CASSRALLEKLFF.

This chain links TRBV4-1 with TRBJ2-1; D may be TRBD2 (6 bases). CDR1 and CDR2 (germline): MGHRA, YSYEKL. The ends were cut back, 2 bases at V and 7 bases at J, with 15 bases in the middle. This CDR3 has 15 residues. The CDR3 coding sequence is TGCGCCAGCAGCCAACATCGCGGGACGGGGAATGAGCAGTTCTTC. Translated: CASSQHRGTGNEQFF.

This chain links TRBV27 with TRBJ2-1, with a possible D match to TRBD2 (5 bases). The V end was cut by 6 bases, the J end by 4 bases, with 16 bases between. This CDR3 region has 15 residues. The germline CDR1 and CDR2 sequences are MNHEY and SMNVEV (reference sequence). CDR3 nucleotide sequence: TGTGCCAGCAGGTTCACTAGTACTGGGTACAATGAGCAGTTCTTC. Residues: CASRFTSTGYNEQFF.

This clonotype was recorded at least ten times. The chain joins TRBV28 to TRBJ2-7; TRBD2 matches 11 bases. V dropped 6 bases and J dropped 6; count of bases not matched to a gene: 13. The CDR3 is made up of 16 amino acids. Germline loops: CDR1 MDHEN, CDR2 SYDVKM. The CDR3 here is CASRPHSGTSGGEQYF. The CDR3 DNA is TGTGCCAGCAGGCCCCACTCCGGGACTAGCGGTGGCGAGCAGTACTTC.

This clonotype was observed many times. This chain links TRBV30 with TRBJ2-5, with 10 bases matching TRBD2. This CDR3 spans 15 amino acids. V dropped 0 bases and J dropped 4; count of bases not matched to a gene: 5. The germline CDR1 and CDR2 sequences are GTSNPN and SVGIG (reference sequence). CDR3: CAWSVASGSSETQYF. The CDR3 nucleotides are TGTGCCTGGAGTGTGGCTAGCGGGAGTTCAGAGACCCAGTACTTC.

The table lists this clonotype with many counts. The chain combines TRBV7-8 with TRBJ2-3, with TRBD2 identical over 14 bases. The V gene's germline CDR1 is SGHVS and CDR2 FQNEAQ. After removal of 5 bases from V and 2 bases from J, the junction contained 3 bases not matched to a gene. There are 16 residues in the CDR3. CDR3 region: CASSRLAGGFTDTQYF. The CDR3 DNA follows: TGTGCCAGCAGCCGACTAGCGGGAGGGTTCACAGATACGCAGTATTTT. The entire variable domain, with the rest obtained from reference TRBV7-8 and TRBJ2-3, is as follows: GAGVSQSPRYKVAKRGQDVALRCDPISGHVSLFWYQQALGQGPEFLTYFQNEAQLDKSGLPSDRFFAERPEGSVSTLKIQRTQQEDSAVYLCASSRLAGGFTDTQYFGPGTRLTVL.

This clonotype was seen only a few times. The chain employs TRBV24-1 and TRBJ1-5; D might be TRBD1 (6 bases). Per the germline V gene, CDR1 is KGHDR and CDR2 is SFDVKD. The V end lost 4 bases, the J end lost 4 bases, and 10 bases lay between the germline ends. The CDR3 covers 14 residues. CDR3 nucleotide sequence: TGTGCCACCAGTGAGCCCGGGACAAATCAGCCCCAGCATTTT. As protein: CATSEPGTNQPQHF.

J is TRBJ2-7 and V is TRBV29-1; a possible D gene is TRBD2 (6 bases). Trimming removed 4 bases at V and 3 bases at J, with 13 bases between. The CDR3 runs to 13 residues. CDR1 and CDR2 (germline): SQVTM, ANQGSEA. CDR3 in amino acids: CSVVLAANYEQYF. Written as DNA, the CDR3 is TGCAGCGTTGTTTTAGCGGCAAACTACGAGCAGTACTTC.